The clone carrying this T cell receptor beta chain has only a few counts. Its specificity is not known. This record belongs to a study of vaccination effects on CD4 cells after COVID-19. Whole-study results and caveats: There was marked clonal contraction among infection- and vaccine-induced clones late after vaccination.

The V gene lost 5 bases and the J gene lost 3 bases, with 7 bases spanning the gap. This CDR3 region has 12 residues. The germline CDR1 and CDR2 sequences are MNHEY and SVGEGT. Clones were sequenced by immunoSEQ multiplex PCR, and TCRdb holds only the in-frame ones, with some missing. Among tens of thousands of clones listed, under 75% were seen once. Viral peptide pools were used in the ViraFEST assay to expand antigen-specific CD4+ T cells, and sequencing came afterward. Culture proceeded for roughly ten days, and CD4+ T cells were then isolated. All vaccine recipients tested negative for nucleocapsid antibodies and had never contracted SARS-CoV-2 infection. PBMC were cultured at a few million per well with 9 to 10 IU/ml IL-2 and 8 to 10 ug/ml peptides. Half the medium was swapped for IL-2 medium on days 3 and 7.

This sequence joins TRBV6-2 or TRBV6-3 and TRBJ1-2, with a weak D call TRBD1 (5 bases). Sequencing used CD4+ T cells from PBMCs cultured with HCoV-OC43 spike peptides, obtained before COVID-19 vaccination. Subset in this sample: HCoV-OC43 spike overlapping peptide pool stimulation. This TCR derives from a human donor who received a COVID-19 vaccine. As DNA, the CDR3 is TGTGCCAGCAGTGGGGGTTACTATGGCTACACCTTC. This encodes CASSGGYYGYTF.